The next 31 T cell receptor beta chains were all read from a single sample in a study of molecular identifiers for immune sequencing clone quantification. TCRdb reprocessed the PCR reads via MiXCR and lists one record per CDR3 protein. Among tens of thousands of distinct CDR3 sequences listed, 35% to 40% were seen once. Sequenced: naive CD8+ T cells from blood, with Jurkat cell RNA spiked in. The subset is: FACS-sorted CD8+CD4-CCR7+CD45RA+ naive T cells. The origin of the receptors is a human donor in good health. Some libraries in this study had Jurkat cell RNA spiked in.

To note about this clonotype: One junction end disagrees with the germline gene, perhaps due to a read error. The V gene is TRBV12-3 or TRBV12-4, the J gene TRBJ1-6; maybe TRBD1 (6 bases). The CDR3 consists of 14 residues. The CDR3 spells CACSLSGVYSPLHF. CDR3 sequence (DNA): TGTGCCTGCAGTTTATCAGGGGTTTATTCACCCCTCCACTTT.

As DNA, the CDR3 is TGTGCCAGCAGCGGTCTCGGGGCCGGGGAGCTGTTTTTT. This sequence encodes CASSGLGAGELFF. The chain links TRBV9 to TRBJ2-2; the D gene is possibly TRBD2 (5 bases). The germline V gene has CDR1 SGDLS and CDR2 YYNGEE. Deletions cut 3 bases from V and 6 bases from J, with 9 bases between. This CDR3 spans 13 amino acids. Supplemented by reference TRBV9 and TRBJ2-2, the full variable domain reads DSGVTQTPKHLITATGQRVTLRCSPRSGDLSVYWYQQSLDQGLQFLIQYYNGEERAKGNILERFSAQQFPDLHSELNLSSLELGDSALYFCASSGLGAGELFFGEGSRLTVL.

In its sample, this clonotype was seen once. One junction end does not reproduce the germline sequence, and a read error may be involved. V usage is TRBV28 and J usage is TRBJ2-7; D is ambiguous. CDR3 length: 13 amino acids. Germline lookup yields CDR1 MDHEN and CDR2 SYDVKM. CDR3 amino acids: CVSSLLHGYEQYF. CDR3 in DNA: TGTGTCAGCAGTTTATTGCATGGCTACGAGCAGTACTTC. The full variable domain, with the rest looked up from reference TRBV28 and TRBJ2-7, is DVKVTQSSRYLVKRTGEKVFLECVQDMDHENMFWYRQDPGLGLRLIYFSYDVKMKEKGDIPEGYSVSREKKERFSLILESASTNQTSMYLCVSSLLHGYEQYFGPGTRLTVT.

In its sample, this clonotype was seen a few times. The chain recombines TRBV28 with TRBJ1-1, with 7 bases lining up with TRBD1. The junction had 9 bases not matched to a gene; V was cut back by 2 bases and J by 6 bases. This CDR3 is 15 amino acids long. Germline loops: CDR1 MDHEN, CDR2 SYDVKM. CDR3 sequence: CASSLRGRPQPEAFF. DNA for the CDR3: TGTGCCAGCAGTTTAAGGGGGCGGCCCCAGCCTGAAGCTTTCTTT.

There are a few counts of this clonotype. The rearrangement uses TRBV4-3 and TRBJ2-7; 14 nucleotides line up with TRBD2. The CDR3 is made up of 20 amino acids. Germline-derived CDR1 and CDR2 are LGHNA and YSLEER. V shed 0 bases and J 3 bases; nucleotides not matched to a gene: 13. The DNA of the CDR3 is TGCGCCAGCAGCCAAGATAGTCCGGGACTAGCGGGAGAACCCGGCTACGAGCAGTACTTC. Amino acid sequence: CASSQDSPGLAGEPGYEQYF.

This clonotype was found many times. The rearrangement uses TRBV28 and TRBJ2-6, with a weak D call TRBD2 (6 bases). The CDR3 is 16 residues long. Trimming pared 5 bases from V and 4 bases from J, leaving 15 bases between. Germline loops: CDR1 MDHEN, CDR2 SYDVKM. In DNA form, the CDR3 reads TGTGCCAGCAGTCCCCTGCGGGGTGCCGGGGCCAACGTCCTGACTTTC. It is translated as CASSPLRGAGANVLTF. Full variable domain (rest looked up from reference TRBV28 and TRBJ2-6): DVKVTQSSRYLVKRTGEKVFLECVQDMDHENMFWYRQDPGLGLRLIYFSYDVKMKEKGDIPEGYSVSREKKERFSLILESASTNQTSMYLCASSPLRGAGANVLTFGAGSRLTVL.

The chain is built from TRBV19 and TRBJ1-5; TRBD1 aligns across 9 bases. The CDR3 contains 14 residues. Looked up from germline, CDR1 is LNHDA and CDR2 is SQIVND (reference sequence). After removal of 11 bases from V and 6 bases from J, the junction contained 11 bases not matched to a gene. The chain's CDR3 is CAGKDRGGGQPQHF. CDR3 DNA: TGTGCCGGCAAGGACAGGGGAGGTGGTCAGCCCCAGCATTTT.

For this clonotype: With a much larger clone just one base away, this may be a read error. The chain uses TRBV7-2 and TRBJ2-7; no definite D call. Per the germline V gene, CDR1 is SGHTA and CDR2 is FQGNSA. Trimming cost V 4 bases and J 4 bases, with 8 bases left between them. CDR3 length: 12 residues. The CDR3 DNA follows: TGTGCCAGCAGCTCAACTTGGTACGAGCAGTACTTC. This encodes CASSSTWYEQYF.

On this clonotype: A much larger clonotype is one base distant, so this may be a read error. CDR3 DNA sequence: TGCAGTGCTAGAGCGGTGTCGCGGGGGCCTAGTGGGCAGTTCTTC. Amino acid sequence: CSARAVSRGPSGQFF. J is TRBJ2-1 and V is TRBV20-1; D might be TRBD2 (7 bases). CDR1 DFQATT and CDR2 SNEGSKA come from the germline V gene (reference sequence). The CDR3 loop spans 15 amino acids. Deletions cut 1 base from V and 12 bases from J, with 22 bases between.

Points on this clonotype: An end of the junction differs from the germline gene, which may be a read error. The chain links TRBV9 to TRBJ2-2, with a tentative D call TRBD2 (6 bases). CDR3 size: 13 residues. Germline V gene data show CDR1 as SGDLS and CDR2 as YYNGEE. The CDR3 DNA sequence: TGTGTCAGCAGCGCCCCCGGGGGCGGGGAGCTGTTTTTT. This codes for CVSSAPGGGELFF. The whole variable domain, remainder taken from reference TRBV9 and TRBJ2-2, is DSGVTQTPKHLITATGQRVTLRCSPRSGDLSVYWYQQSLDQGLQFLIQYYNGEERAKGNILERFSAQQFPDLHSELNLSSLELGDSALYFCVSSAPGGGELFFGEGSRLTVL.

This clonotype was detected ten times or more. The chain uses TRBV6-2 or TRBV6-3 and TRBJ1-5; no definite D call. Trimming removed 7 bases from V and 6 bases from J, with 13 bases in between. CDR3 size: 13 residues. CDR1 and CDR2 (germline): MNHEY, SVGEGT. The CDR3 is CASKYTLSQPQHF. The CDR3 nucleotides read TGTGCCAGCAAGTACACCCTAAGTCAGCCCCAGCATTTT.

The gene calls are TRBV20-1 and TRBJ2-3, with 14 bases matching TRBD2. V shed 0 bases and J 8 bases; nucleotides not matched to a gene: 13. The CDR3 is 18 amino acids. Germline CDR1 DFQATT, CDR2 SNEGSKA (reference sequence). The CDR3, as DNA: TGCAGTGCTAGAGAGATTACCGGGACTAGCGGGAGTTGGGCTACGCAGTATTTT. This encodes CSAREITGTSGSWATQYF.

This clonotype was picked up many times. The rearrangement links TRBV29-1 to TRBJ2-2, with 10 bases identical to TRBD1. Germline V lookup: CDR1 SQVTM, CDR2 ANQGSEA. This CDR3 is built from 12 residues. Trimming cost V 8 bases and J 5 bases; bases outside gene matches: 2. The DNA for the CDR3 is TGCAGCTTGGGACAGGGGACCGGGGAGCTGTTTTTT. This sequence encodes CSLGQGTGELFF.

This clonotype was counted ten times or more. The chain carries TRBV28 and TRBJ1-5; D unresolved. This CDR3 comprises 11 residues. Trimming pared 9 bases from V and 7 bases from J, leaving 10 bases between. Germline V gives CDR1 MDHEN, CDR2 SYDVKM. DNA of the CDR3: TGTGCCAGTACAAACCGGCAGCCCCAGCATTTT. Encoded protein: CASTNRQPQHF.

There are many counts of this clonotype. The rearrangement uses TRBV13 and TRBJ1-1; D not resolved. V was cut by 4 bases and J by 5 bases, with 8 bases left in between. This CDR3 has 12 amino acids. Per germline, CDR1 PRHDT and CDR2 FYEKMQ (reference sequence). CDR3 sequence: CASSSGNTEAFF. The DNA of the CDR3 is TGTGCCAGCAGCTCGGGGAATACTGAAGCTTTCTTT.

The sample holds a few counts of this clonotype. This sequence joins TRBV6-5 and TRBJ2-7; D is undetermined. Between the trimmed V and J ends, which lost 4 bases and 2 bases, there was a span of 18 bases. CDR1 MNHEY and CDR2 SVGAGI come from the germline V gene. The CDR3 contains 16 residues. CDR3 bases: TGTGCCAGCAGTTCCTACAGTAGAACGACAACCTACGAGCAGTACTTC. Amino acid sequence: CASSSYSRTTTYEQYF.

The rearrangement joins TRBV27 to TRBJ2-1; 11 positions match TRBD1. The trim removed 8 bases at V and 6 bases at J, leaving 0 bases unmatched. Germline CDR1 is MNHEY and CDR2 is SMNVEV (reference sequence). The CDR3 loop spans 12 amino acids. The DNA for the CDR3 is TGTGCCAGCGGACAGGGGGCCAATGAGCAGTTCTTC. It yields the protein CASGQGANEQFF.

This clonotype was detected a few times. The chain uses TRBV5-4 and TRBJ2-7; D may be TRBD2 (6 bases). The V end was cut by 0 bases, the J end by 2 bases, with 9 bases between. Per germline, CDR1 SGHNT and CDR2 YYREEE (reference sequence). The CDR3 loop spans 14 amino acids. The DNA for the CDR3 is TGTGCCAGCAGCTTGGGGGACTCAGCCTACGAGCAGTACTTC. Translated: CASSLGDSAYEQYF.

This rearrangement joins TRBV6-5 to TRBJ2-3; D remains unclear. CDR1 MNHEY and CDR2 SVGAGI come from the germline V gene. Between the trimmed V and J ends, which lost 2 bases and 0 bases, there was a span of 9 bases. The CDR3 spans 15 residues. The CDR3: CASSYLAQSTDTQYF. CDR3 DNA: TGTGCCAGCAGTTACCTGGCCCAAAGCACAGATACGCAGTATTTT.

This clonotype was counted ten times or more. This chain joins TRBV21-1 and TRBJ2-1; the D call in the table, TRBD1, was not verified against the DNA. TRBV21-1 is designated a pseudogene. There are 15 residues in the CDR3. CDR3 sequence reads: CASSKLDRGTDEQFF. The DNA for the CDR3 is TGTGCCAGCAGCAAATTGGACAGGGGCACCGATGAGCAGTTCTTC.

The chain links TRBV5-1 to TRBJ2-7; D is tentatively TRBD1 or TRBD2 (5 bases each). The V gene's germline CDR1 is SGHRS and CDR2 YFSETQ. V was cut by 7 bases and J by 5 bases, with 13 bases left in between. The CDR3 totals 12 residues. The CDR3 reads CASFRRGDEQYF. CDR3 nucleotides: TGCGCCAGCTTTCGCCGGGGCGACGAGCAGTACTTC.

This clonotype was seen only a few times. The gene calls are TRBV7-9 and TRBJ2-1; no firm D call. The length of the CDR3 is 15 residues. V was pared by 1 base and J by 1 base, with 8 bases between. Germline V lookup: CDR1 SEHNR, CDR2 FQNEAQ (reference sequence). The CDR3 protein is CASSLVVGSYNEQFF. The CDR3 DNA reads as TGTGCCAGCAGCTTAGTGGTCGGATCCTACAATGAGCAGTTCTTC.

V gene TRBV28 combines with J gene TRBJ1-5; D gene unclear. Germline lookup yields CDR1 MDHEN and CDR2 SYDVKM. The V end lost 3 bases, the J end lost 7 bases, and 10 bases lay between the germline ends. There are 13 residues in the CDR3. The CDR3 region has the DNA TGTGCCAGCAGTTTCTTAGGTTCCCAGCCCCAGCATTTT. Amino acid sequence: CASSFLGSQPQHF.

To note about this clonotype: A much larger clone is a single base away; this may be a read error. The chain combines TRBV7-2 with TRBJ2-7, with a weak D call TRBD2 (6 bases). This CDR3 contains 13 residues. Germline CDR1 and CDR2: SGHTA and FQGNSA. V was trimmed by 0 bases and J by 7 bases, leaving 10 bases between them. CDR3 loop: CASSLAMAGEQYF. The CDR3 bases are TGTGCCAGCAGCTTAGCGATGGCGGGGGAGCAGTACTTC.

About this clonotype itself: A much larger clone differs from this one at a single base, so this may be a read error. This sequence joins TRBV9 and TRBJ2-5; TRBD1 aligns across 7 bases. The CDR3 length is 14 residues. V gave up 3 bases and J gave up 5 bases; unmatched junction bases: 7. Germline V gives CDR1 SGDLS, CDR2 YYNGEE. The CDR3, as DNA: TGTGCCAGCAGCGCCACAGGGGTCGATGAGACCCAGTACTTC. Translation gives CASSATGVDETQYF.

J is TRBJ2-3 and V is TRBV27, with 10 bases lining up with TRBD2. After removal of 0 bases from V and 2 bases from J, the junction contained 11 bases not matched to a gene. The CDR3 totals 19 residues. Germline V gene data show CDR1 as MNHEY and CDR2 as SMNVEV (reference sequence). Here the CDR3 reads CASSLSGGAGLAVTDTQYF. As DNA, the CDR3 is TGTGCCAGCAGTTTATCGGGTGGGGCTGGACTAGCGGTCACAGATACGCAGTATTTT.

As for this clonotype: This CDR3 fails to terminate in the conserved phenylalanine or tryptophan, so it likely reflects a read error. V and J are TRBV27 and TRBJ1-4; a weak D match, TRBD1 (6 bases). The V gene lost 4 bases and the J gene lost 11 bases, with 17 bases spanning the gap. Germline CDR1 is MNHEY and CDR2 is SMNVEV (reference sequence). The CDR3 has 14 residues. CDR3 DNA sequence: TGTGCCAGCAGTTACGAGCCGGCAGGGGAGAAACTGTTTATT. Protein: CASSYEPAGEKLFI.

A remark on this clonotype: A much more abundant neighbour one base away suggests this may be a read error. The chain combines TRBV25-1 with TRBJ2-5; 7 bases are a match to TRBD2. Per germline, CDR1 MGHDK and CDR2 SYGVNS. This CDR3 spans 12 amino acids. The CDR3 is CVSSAGDETQYF. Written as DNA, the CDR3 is TGTGTCAGCAGTGCGGGGGACGAGACCCAGTACTTC.

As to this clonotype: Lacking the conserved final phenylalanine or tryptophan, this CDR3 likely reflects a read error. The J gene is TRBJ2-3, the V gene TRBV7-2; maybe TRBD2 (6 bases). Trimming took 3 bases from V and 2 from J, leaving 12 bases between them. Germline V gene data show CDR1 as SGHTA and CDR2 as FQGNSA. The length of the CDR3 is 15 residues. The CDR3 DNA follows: TGTGCCAGCAGCTTTACCGGGAGCCCCACAGATACGCAGTATTTA. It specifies CASSFTGSPTDTQYL.

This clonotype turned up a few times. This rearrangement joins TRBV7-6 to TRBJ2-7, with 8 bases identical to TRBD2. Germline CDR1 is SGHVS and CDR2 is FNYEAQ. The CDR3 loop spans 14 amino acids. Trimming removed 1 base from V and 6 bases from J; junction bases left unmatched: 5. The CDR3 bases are TGTGCCAGCAGCTTAGGTAGCGGGATGGGCGAGCAGTACTTC. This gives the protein CASSLGSGMGEQYF.

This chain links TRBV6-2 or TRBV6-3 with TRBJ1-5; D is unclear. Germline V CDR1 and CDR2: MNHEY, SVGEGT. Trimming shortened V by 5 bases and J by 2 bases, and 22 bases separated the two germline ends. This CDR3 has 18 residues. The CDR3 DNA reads TGTGCCAGCAGTCCCCCCGTGCTGGGAGGTGAGGGCAATCAGCCCCAGCATTTT. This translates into CASSPPVLGGEGNQPQHF.